This TCR beta chain was observed in a study of vaccination effects on CD4 cells after COVID-19. This clone was counted between two and nine times. Antigen specificity is unknown. This table comes from immunoSEQ multiplex PCR, and its TCRdb copy is limited to in-frame clones, with some not included. The data show under 85,000 clones, over 70% seen once. Under the ViraFEST assay, PBMC were stimulated with viral peptide pools so that antigen-specific CD4+ T cells expanded. Sequencing was performed afterwards. Subsequent to 10 days of culture, CD4+ T cells were isolated. Of the BNT162b2 and mRNA-1273 vaccines, participants received two doses of one or the other. The study found no prior SARS-CoV-2 infection in the vaccine recipients, who tested negative for nucleocapsid antibodies. The CDR3 runs to 15 residues. Germline assignment: CDR1 LNHDA and CDR2 SQIVND (reference sequence). V shed 9 bases and J 4 bases; nucleotides not matched to a gene: 12.

The receptor was derived from a human donor who received a COVID-19 vaccine. The sample here was CD4+ T cells from PBMCs cultured with HCoV-OC43 spike peptides, taken after COVID-19 vaccination. Sample subset: HCoV-OC43 spike overlapping peptide pool stimulation. The chain carries TRBV19 and TRBJ2-1; 7 bases align to TRBD1. For the CDR3, the DNA is TGTGCCAGCAAAAGAGGGACAGACTATTACAATGAGCAGTTCTTC. This gives the protein CASKRGTDYYNEQFF.